This entry describes one T cell receptor (beta chain). Its antigen is currently unknown. Libraries were prepared by immunoSEQ multiplex PCR; TCRdb keeps only in-frame clonotypes and omits some of them. The sample lists roughly 9,600 clones, around 63% seen once, with roughly 15% in the top ten. CDR1 MNHEY and CDR2 SMNVEV come from the germline V gene (reference sequence). CDR3 length: 14 residues. Trimming pared 3 bases from V and 7 bases from J, leaving 12 bases between. This record comes from a study of radiation and T cells in renal cell carcinoma. As for treatment: 15 Gy SBRT to primary tumor, nephrectomy 4 weeks later. Findings of the study overall: Irradiated tumors held more dominant CDR3 motifs than control tumors. Top tumor clonotypes rose in blood 2 weeks post-radiation, then contracted.

The chain recombines TRBV27 with TRBJ2-2; the D gene is possibly TRBD1 (5 bases). The sequence derives from a woman aged 50 to 65 with renal cell carcinoma. Sequenced material: tumor tissue, taken from a patient whose treatment included radiotherapy and nephrectomy. In DNA form, the CDR3 reads TGTGCCAGCAGTTTGGGGCCTGATGGCGGGGAGCTGTTTTTT. Protein product: CASSLGPDGGELFF.